Listed below are T cell receptor beta chains from one sample, sequenced in a study of T cell responses to AZD1222 COVID-19 vaccine. Clones were sequenced by immunoSEQ multiplex PCR, and TCRdb holds only the in-frame ones, with some missing. The table includes 140,000 to 150,000 clones, approximately 90% detected once. The material sequenced was peripheral blood, taken on day 0 of AZD1222 vaccination. The receptors were sampled from an adult in good health. Each CDR3 is given with its conserved first and last residue. Each record gives: CDR3 protein, CDR3 DNA, D gene, clone size, CDR3 length, J gene, V gene. D genes are given only for firm matches. The listing skips clone size in some rows; elsewhere it reads once, few, many or a size class.

CDR3 protein: CASSKTGLQNVRGNQPQHF; CDR3 DNA: TGTGCCAGTAGTAAAACCGGGCTACAAAATGTAAGGGGCAATCAGCCCCAGCATTTT; D gene: NA; clone size: NA; CDR3 length: 19; J gene: TRBJ1-5; V gene: TRBV19
CDR3 protein: CASSVPGAYNEQFF; CDR3 DNA: TGTGCCAGCAGCGTCCCGGGAGCGTACAATGAGCAGTTCTTC; D gene: NA; clone size: NA; CDR3 length: 14; J gene: TRBJ2-1; V gene: TRBV9
CDR3 protein: CASSLMTGELFF; CDR3 DNA: TGTGCCAGCAGCCTCATGACCGGGGAGCTGTTTTTT; D gene: NA; clone size: NA; CDR3 length: 12; J gene: TRBJ2-2; V gene: TRBV9
CDR3 protein: CAWDSATNEKLFF; CDR3 DNA: TGTGCCTGGGACAGCGCAACTAATGAAAAACTGTTTTTT; D gene: TRBD1; clone size: NA; CDR3 length: 13; J gene: TRBJ1-4; V gene: TRBV19
CDR3 protein: CASSLGNSPLHF; CDR3 DNA: TGTGCCAGCAGCCTAGGGAATTCACCCCTCCACTTT; D gene: NA; clone size: NA; CDR3 length: 12; J gene: TRBJ1-6; V gene: TRBV3-1/TRBV3-2
CDR3 protein: CAIRRGTLGYEQFF; CDR3 DNA: TGTGCCATCAGACGCGGGACCCTTGGCTATGAGCAGTTCTTC; D gene: NA; clone size: once; CDR3 length: 14; J gene: TRBJ2-1; V gene: TRBV10-3
CDR3 protein: CASSPGGSYEQYF; CDR3 DNA: TGTGCCAGTAGTCCAGGGGGCTCCTACGAGCAGTACTTC; D gene: TRBD1; clone size: NA; CDR3 length: 13; J gene: TRBJ2-7; V gene: TRBV19
CDR3 protein: CASSPGRGQGPIF; CDR3 DNA: TGTGCCAGCAGCCCCGGGAGGGGACAGGGGCCAATCTTC; D gene: TRBD1; clone size: NA; CDR3 length: 13; J gene: TRBJ2-7; V gene: TRBV5-6
CDR3 protein: CASSLRPDLSAGELFF; CDR3 DNA: TGTGCCAGCAGTTTAAGGCCCGACTTGAGCGCCGGGGAGCTGTTTTTT; D gene: NA; clone size: NA; CDR3 length: 16; J gene: TRBJ2-2; V gene: TRBV27
CDR3 protein: CASSRGGGANVLTF; CDR3 DNA: TGTGCCAGCAGCAGGGGTGGTGGGGCCAACGTCCTGACTTTC; D gene: NA; clone size: NA; CDR3 length: 14; J gene: TRBJ2-6; V gene: TRBV6-5
CDR3 protein: CASTHRSQGAGMNTEAFF; CDR3 DNA: TGTGCCAGCACCCACCGGAGCCAGGGGGCTGGAATGAACACTGAAGCTTTCTTT; D gene: TRBD1; clone size: NA; CDR3 length: 18; J gene: TRBJ1-1; V gene: TRBV7-8
CDR3 protein: CASSLGNEQFF; CDR3 DNA: TGTGCCAGCAGTTTAGGCAATGAGCAGTTCTTC; D gene: NA; clone size: few; CDR3 length: 11; J gene: TRBJ2-1; V gene: TRBV27
CDR3 protein: CASSDRGILNYGYTF; CDR3 DNA: TGTGCCAGCAGTGACAGAGGAATTCTTAACTATGGCTACACCTTC; D gene: NA; clone size: NA; CDR3 length: 15; J gene: TRBJ1-2; V gene: TRBV25-1
CDR3 protein: CASTSSGNTIYF; CDR3 DNA: TGTGCCAGCACCTCGTCTGGAAACACCATATATTTT; D gene: NA; clone size: NA; CDR3 length: 12; J gene: TRBJ1-3; V gene: TRBV6-5
CDR3 protein: CASSPEARNTEAFF; CDR3 DNA: TGTGCCAGCAGTCCCGAGGCAAGGAACACTGAAGCTTTCTTT; D gene: NA; clone size: NA; CDR3 length: 14; J gene: TRBJ1-1; V gene: TRBV7-9
CDR3 protein: CASSSQALLAAGELFF; CDR3 DNA: TGTGCCAGCAGCTCCCAAGCTCTTCTAGCGGCCGGGGAGCTGTTTTTT; D gene: TRBD2; clone size: NA; CDR3 length: 16; J gene: TRBJ2-2; V gene: TRBV5-4
CDR3 protein: CASSPRRTYEQYF; CDR3 DNA: TGTGCCAGCTCACCGAGGAGAACCTACGAGCAGTACTTC; D gene: NA; clone size: NA; CDR3 length: 13; J gene: TRBJ2-7; V gene: TRBV18
CDR3 protein: CASSLGTGGSSKNIQYF; CDR3 DNA: TGTGCCAGCAGCTTAGGGACAGGGGGTTCGTCCAAAAACATTCAGTACTTC; D gene: TRBD1; clone size: NA; CDR3 length: 17; J gene: TRBJ2-4; V gene: TRBV11-3
CDR3 protein: CASSAHSGDSPLHF; CDR3 DNA: TGCGCCAGCAGTGCACACTCAGGGGATTCACCCCTCCACTTT; D gene: NA; clone size: NA; CDR3 length: 14; J gene: TRBJ1-6; V gene: TRBV5-1
CDR3 protein: CASSLSGGYEQYF; CDR3 DNA: TGTGCCAGCAGCTTATCCGGCGGGTACGAGCAGTACTTC; D gene: NA; clone size: NA; CDR3 length: 13; J gene: TRBJ2-7; V gene: TRBV7-8
CDR3 protein: CASSSGQGAGMAEAFF; CDR3 DNA: TGCGCCAGCAGCTCCGGACAGGGGGCTGGAATGGCTGAAGCTTTCTTT; D gene: TRBD1; clone size: NA; CDR3 length: 16; J gene: TRBJ1-1; V gene: TRBV5-1
CDR3 protein: CAIRGDIGDNQPQHF; CDR3 DNA: TGTGCCATCAGGGGGGACATCGGGGACAATCAGCCCCAGCATTTT; D gene: NA; clone size: once; CDR3 length: 15; J gene: TRBJ1-5; V gene: TRBV10-3
CDR3 protein: CASSDGSRNLNEQFF; CDR3 DNA: TGCGCCAGCAGTGATGGGTCTAGAAACCTCAATGAGCAGTTCTTC; D gene: NA; clone size: NA; CDR3 length: 15; J gene: TRBJ2-1; V gene: TRBV10-2
CDR3 protein: CASTYPTGGRPNYGYTF; CDR3 DNA: TGTGCCAGCACCTATCCGACAGGGGGCCGCCCTAACTATGGCTACACCTTC; D gene: TRBD1; clone size: NA; CDR3 length: 17; J gene: TRBJ1-2; V gene: TRBV5-5
CDR3 protein: CASSSGGFNEQYF; CDR3 DNA: TGTGCCAGCAGCTCAGGGGGCTTTAACGAGCAGTACTTC; D gene: TRBD1; clone size: NA; CDR3 length: 13; J gene: TRBJ2-7; V gene: TRBV7-8
CDR3 protein: CAWSSLGNTIYF; CDR3 DNA: TGTGCCTGGAGCTCACTAGGAAACACCATATATTTT; D gene: NA; clone size: NA; CDR3 length: 12; J gene: TRBJ1-3; V gene: TRBV30
CDR3 protein: CASSVLDHNEQFF; CDR3 DNA: TGCGCCAGCAGTGTCCTCGACCACAATGAGCAGTTCTTC; D gene: NA; clone size: NA; CDR3 length: 13; J gene: TRBJ2-1; V gene: TRBV10-2
CDR3 protein: CASMWGTVGDEQYF; CDR3 DNA: TGTGCCAGTATGTGGGGGACAGTGGGCGACGAGCAGTACTTC; D gene: TRBD1; clone size: NA; CDR3 length: 14; J gene: TRBJ2-7; V gene: TRBV19
CDR3 protein: CASRQKGRDWGYTF; CDR3 DNA: TGTGCCAGCAGGCAGAAGGGCCGGGATTGGGGCTACACCTTC; D gene: NA; clone size: NA; CDR3 length: 14; J gene: TRBJ1-2; V gene: TRBV7-2
CDR3 protein: CASSPGGALYEQYF; CDR3 DNA: TGTGCCAGCAGCCCAGGGGGAGCGCTCTACGAGCAGTACTTC; D gene: TRBD1; clone size: NA; CDR3 length: 14; J gene: TRBJ2-7; V gene: TRBV9
CDR3 protein: CASSVDGLAGVKNIQYF; CDR3 DNA: TGTGCCAGCAGCGTTGATGGACTAGCGGGAGTCAAAAACATTCAGTACTTC; D gene: TRBD2; clone size: NA; CDR3 length: 17; J gene: TRBJ2-4; V gene: TRBV9
CDR3 protein: CASSIGLAGETQYF; CDR3 DNA: TGTGCCAGCAGCATTGGACTAGCGGGAGAGACCCAGTACTTC; D gene: TRBD2; clone size: NA; CDR3 length: 14; J gene: TRBJ2-5; V gene: TRBV9
CDR3 protein: CASSLEAGWKLFF; CDR3 DNA: TGTGCCAGCAGCTTGGAAGCGGGGTGGAAACTGTTTTTT; D gene: NA; clone size: NA; CDR3 length: 13; J gene: TRBJ1-4; V gene: TRBV5-4
CDR3 protein: CASSIGGSTGNTIYF; CDR3 DNA: TGTGCCAGTAGTATCGGGGGTTCTACCGGAAACACCATATATTTT; D gene: NA; clone size: NA; CDR3 length: 15; J gene: TRBJ1-3; V gene: TRBV19
CDR3 protein: CASSSSRTVVANYGYTF; CDR3 DNA: TGTGCCAGCTCATCCTCACGGACGGTAGTAGCTAACTATGGCTACACCTTC; D gene: NA; clone size: NA; CDR3 length: 17; J gene: TRBJ1-2; V gene: TRBV18
CDR3 protein: CASSYLGTGAEAFF; CDR3 DNA: TGTGCCAGCAGTTACCTCGGGACAGGAGCTGAAGCTTTCTTT; D gene: TRBD1; clone size: NA; CDR3 length: 14; J gene: TRBJ1-1; V gene: TRBV6-6
CDR3 protein: CASSLAKTGVGGTDTQYF; CDR3 DNA: TGCGCCAGCAGCTTGGCCAAAACAGGGGTTGGGGGCACAGATACGCAGTATTTT; D gene: TRBD1; clone size: NA; CDR3 length: 18; J gene: TRBJ2-3; V gene: TRBV5-1
CDR3 protein: CASSTYRGAGEKLFF; CDR3 DNA: TGTGCCAGCAGCACCTACAGGGGCGCGGGTGAAAAACTGTTTTTT; D gene: TRBD1; clone size: NA; CDR3 length: 15; J gene: TRBJ1-4; V gene: TRBV7-8
CDR3 protein: CASSFGEYEQYF; CDR3 DNA: TGTGCCAGCAGCTTTGGGGAATACGAGCAGTACTTC; D gene: NA; clone size: NA; CDR3 length: 12; J gene: TRBJ2-7; V gene: TRBV7-2
CDR3 protein: CASSLPPPMVYGYTF; CDR3 DNA: TGTGCCAGCAGCCTACCACCACCTATGGTGTATGGCTACACCTTC; D gene: NA; clone size: NA; CDR3 length: 15; J gene: TRBJ1-2; V gene: TRBV28
CDR3 protein: CASSLDSPNQPQHF; CDR3 DNA: TGCGCCAGCAGCTTGGACAGCCCAAATCAGCCCCAGCATTTT; D gene: NA; clone size: NA; CDR3 length: 14; J gene: TRBJ1-5; V gene: TRBV5-1
CDR3 protein: CASSFLQGLSTEAFF; CDR3 DNA: TGTGCCAGCAGCTTTCTACAGGGCCTCTCCACTGAAGCTTTCTTT; D gene: NA; clone size: few; CDR3 length: 15; J gene: TRBJ1-1; V gene: TRBV5-4
CDR3 protein: CASSTGQGGSPLHF; CDR3 DNA: TGTGCCAGCAGCACTGGACAGGGGGGATCACCCCTCCACTTT; D gene: TRBD1; clone size: NA; CDR3 length: 14; J gene: TRBJ1-6; V gene: TRBV13
CDR3 protein: CASSDQAVSYNEQFF; CDR3 DNA: TGTGCCAGTAGTGACCAAGCGGTATCCTACAATGAGCAGTTCTTC; D gene: NA; clone size: NA; CDR3 length: 15; J gene: TRBJ2-1; V gene: TRBV19
CDR3 protein: CASSEGQGRFGYTF; CDR3 DNA: TGTGCCAGCAGTGAGGGACAGGGGCGCTTTGGCTACACCTTC; D gene: TRBD1; clone size: NA; CDR3 length: 14; J gene: TRBJ1-2; V gene: TRBV6-1
CDR3 protein: CASPGTGMGYTF; CDR3 DNA: TGTGCCTCGCCCGGGACAGGGATGGGCTACACCTTC; D gene: TRBD1; clone size: few; CDR3 length: 12; J gene: TRBJ1-2; V gene: TRBV30
CDR3 protein: CSAEGNEKLFF; CDR3 DNA: TGCAGCGCGGAGGGGAATGAAAAACTGTTTTTT; D gene: NA; clone size: NA; CDR3 length: 11; J gene: TRBJ1-4; V gene: TRBV29-1
CDR3 protein: CSVGQVGTDTQYF; CDR3 DNA: TGCAGCGTCGGACAGGTCGGCACAGATACGCAGTATTTT; D gene: TRBD1; clone size: NA; CDR3 length: 13; J gene: TRBJ2-3; V gene: TRBV29-1
CDR3 protein: CAIKGRQGTPEAFF; CDR3 DNA: TGTGCCATAAAAGGTCGCCAGGGGACACCTGAAGCTTTCTTT; D gene: NA; clone size: NA; CDR3 length: 14; J gene: TRBJ1-1; V gene: TRBV2
CDR3 protein: CASSHRDRVREQYF; CDR3 DNA: TGTGCCAGCAGTCACCGGGACAGGGTGCGCGAGCAGTACTTC; D gene: TRBD1; clone size: NA; CDR3 length: 14; J gene: TRBJ2-7; V gene: TRBV6-5
CDR3 protein: CASSSMTGRRHGYTF; CDR3 DNA: TGTGCCAGCAGCTCCATGACGGGGCGTCGCCATGGCTACACCTTC; D gene: NA; clone size: NA; CDR3 length: 15; J gene: TRBJ1-2; V gene: TRBV28
CDR3 protein: CASSFLPVQPQHF; CDR3 DNA: TGTGCCAGCAGCTTTCTACCCGTGCAGCCCCAGCATTTT; D gene: NA; clone size: NA; CDR3 length: 13; J gene: TRBJ1-5; V gene: TRBV6-5
CDR3 protein: CASSPGVTGRNTEAFF; CDR3 DNA: TGTGCCAGCTCACCAGGGGTGACAGGGAGAAACACTGAAGCTTTCTTT; D gene: TRBD1; clone size: once; CDR3 length: 16; J gene: TRBJ1-1; V gene: TRBV18
CDR3 protein: CARHLPDLRRGKNIQYF; CDR3 DNA: TGTGCCAGACATTTGCCCGATCTCAGGCGTGGCAAAAACATTCAGTACTTC; D gene: NA; clone size: NA; CDR3 length: 17; J gene: TRBJ2-4; V gene: TRBV5-4
CDR3 protein: CASTRDRSSYEQYF; CDR3 DNA: TGTGCCAGCACGCGAGACAGGTCATCCTACGAGCAGTACTTC; D gene: NA; clone size: once; CDR3 length: 14; J gene: TRBJ2-7; V gene: TRBV2
CDR3 protein: CASSRGRSGGTNEKLFF; CDR3 DNA: TGTGCCAGCAGCCGGGGGAGGTCTGGCGGGACTAATGAAAAACTGTTTTTT; D gene: NA; clone size: NA; CDR3 length: 17; J gene: TRBJ1-4; V gene: TRBV3-1/TRBV3-2
CDR3 protein: CASSYRGSYTF; CDR3 DNA: TGTGCCAGCAGTTACCGGGGGAGCTACACCTTC; D gene: NA; clone size: NA; CDR3 length: 11; J gene: TRBJ1-2; V gene: TRBV12-3/TRBV12-4